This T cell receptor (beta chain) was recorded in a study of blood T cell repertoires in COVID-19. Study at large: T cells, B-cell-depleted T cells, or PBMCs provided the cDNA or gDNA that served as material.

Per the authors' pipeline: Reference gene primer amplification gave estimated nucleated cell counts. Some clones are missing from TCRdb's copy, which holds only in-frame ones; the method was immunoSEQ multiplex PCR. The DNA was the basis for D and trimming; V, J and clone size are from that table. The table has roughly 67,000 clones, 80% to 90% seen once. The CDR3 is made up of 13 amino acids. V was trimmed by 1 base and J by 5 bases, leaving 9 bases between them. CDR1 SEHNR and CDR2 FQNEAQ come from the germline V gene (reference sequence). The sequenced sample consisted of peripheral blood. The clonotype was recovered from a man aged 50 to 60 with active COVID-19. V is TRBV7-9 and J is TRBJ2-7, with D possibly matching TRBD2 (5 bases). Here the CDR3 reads CASSLVGSNEQYF. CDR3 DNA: TGTGCCAGCAGCTTAGTGGGGAGCAACGAGCAGTACTTC.